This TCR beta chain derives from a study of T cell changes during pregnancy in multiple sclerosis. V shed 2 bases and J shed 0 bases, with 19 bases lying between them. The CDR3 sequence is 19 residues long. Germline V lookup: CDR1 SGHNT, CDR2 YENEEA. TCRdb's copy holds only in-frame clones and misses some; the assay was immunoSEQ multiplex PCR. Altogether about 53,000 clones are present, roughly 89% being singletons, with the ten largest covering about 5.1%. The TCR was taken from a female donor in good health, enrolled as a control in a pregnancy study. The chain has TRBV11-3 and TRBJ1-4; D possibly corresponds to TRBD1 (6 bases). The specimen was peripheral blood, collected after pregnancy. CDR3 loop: CASSLKGELGETTNEKLFF. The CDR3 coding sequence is TGTGCCAGCAGCTTAAAGGGGGAACTAGGGGAGACAACTAATGAAAAACTGTTTTTT.